This passage covers 4 T cell receptor beta chains from one sample sequenced in a study of T cells in Graves' hyperthyroidism and ophthalmopathy. Using RNA transcripts as the source, TCR beta CDR3 regions were amplified. Initially, a first-round RT-PCR of the TCR CDR3 employed the HTBI primer set. Using its own MiXCR run on the multiplex PCR reads, TCRdb lists one record per CDR3 protein. The sample holds 540,000 or so distinct CDR3 sequences, approximately 14% seen once. Material for sequencing was blood. Every receptor here comes from a woman aged 25 to 39 with Graves' hyperthyroidism.

This clonotype was seen at least ten times. This chain joins TRBV7-6 and TRBJ2-1, with D tentatively TRBD1 (6 bases). Germline-derived CDR1 and CDR2 are SGHVS and FNYEAQ. The CDR3 has 15 amino acids. V lost 2 bases and J lost 5, with 13 bases in between. The CDR3 nucleotides read TGTGCCAGCAGCTTAATCGCAGGGGCGGACAATGAGCAGTTCTTC. Its protein product is CASSLIAGADNEQFF.

The sample holds many counts of this clonotype. J is TRBJ2-3 and V is TRBV24-1; D is possibly TRBD2 (5 bases). Per germline, CDR1 KGHDR and CDR2 SFDVKD. Trimming stripped 0 bases from V and 1 base from J, with 10 bases between. CDR3 length: 16 residues. In DNA form, the CDR3 reads TGTGCCACCAGTGATTTGGACTCGCGGGGCACAGATACGCAGTATTTT. This sequence encodes CATSDLDSRGTDTQYF.

This clonotype is a singleton in its sample. The chain has TRBV3-1 and TRBJ2-6, with 8 bases matching TRBD1. The CDR3 length is 17 residues. J lost 4 bases, V lost 1 base, and 6 bases had no gene match. Germline V gene sequence: CDR1 LGHDT, CDR2 YNNKEL (reference sequence). CDR3 nucleotides: TGTGCCAGCAGCCAAGGACAGGGGACCTCGGGGGCCAACGTCCTGACTTTC. Protein product: CASSQGQGTSGANVLTF.

In this sample, this clonotype turned up a few times. The gene calls are TRBV28 and TRBJ2-7; 7 bases line up with TRBD1. CDR3 length: 18 amino acids. The V gene end was trimmed by 5 bases and the J gene end by 4 bases; junction bases not matched to a gene: 20. Per germline, CDR1 MDHEN and CDR2 SYDVKM. CDR3 sequence (DNA): TGTGCCAGCAGTAACGTAGGGATTAGGGGACAGAACTCTTACGAGCAGTACTTC. Amino acids: CASSNVGIRGQNSYEQYF.